This T cell receptor beta chain originates from a study of shared clonotypes between healthy human individuals. Template for every sorted-subset replicate PCR totaled 150 to 250 ng DNA, 25,000 to 35,000 T cell genomes. Generated by immunoSEQ multiplex PCR, the TCRdb table keeps only in-frame clones and is missing some. The data hold some 2,000,000 clones, with about 95% observed a single time. For this clone: Its antigen is not identified. The junction shows a germline mismatch at one end, possibly a read error.

Broader study findings: The study's rarefaction showed incomplete sorted-subset sequencing despite large depth.

The naive CD8 subset, CD45RO-negative cells positively selected for CCR7, excluded terminally differentiated effector memory CD45RA+ cells. Germline assignment: CDR1 SGHAT and CDR2 FQNNGV. The CDR3 spans 14 residues. Sequenced input: naive CD8+ T cells sorted from blood. This chain uses TRBV11-2 with TRBJ2-7; tentative D call: TRBD2 (6 bases). The TCR sequence derives from a man aged 18 to 30 in good health. This CDR3 reads CAGSLDGRTYEQYF. The CDR3, as DNA: TGTGCCGGCAGCTTAGACGGGAGAACATACGAGCAGTACTTC.